Listed below are T cell receptor beta chains from one sample, sequenced in a study of T cell responses to AZD1222 COVID-19 vaccine. Sequencing used immunoSEQ multiplex PCR; TCRdb keeps in-frame clones, though not all of them. The sample holds approximately 200,000 clones, 75% to 90% seen once. The sequenced sample was peripheral blood, obtained on day 0 of MenACWY control vaccination. These TCRs come from an adult in good health. The CDR3 runs from the conserved cysteine through the conserved F or W. D genes are given only for firm matches. Some rows have no size entry. The others give once, few or many, or a class for an expanded clone.

j_call | d_call | v_call | clone_size | cdr3_nt | cdr3_aa
TRBJ1-2 | - | TRBV7-6 | - | TGTGCCAGCAGCTTAGAGGGGGGAGCAGGCTACACCTTC | CASSLEGGAGYTF
TRBJ1-2 | TRBD1 | TRBV4-2 | - | TGTGCCAGCAGCAACTCAGGGACAGGGGGACCGACTGGCTATGGCTACACCTTC | CASSNSGTGGPTGYGYTF
TRBJ1-1 | - | TRBV5-6 | - | TGTGCCAGCAGCTTGTGGTCTTCGTGGGAGAGGGACACTGAAGCTTTCTTT | CASSLWSSWERDTEAFF
TRBJ2-6 | - | TRBV6-5 | - | TGTGCCAGCGGAGTATTCGGGGCCAACGTCCTGACTTTC | CASGVFGANVLTF
TRBJ1-1 | - | TRBV20-1 | - | TGCAGTGCTAGCCTGCAGGTTGAAGCTTTCTTT | CSASLQVEAFF
TRBJ2-3 | TRBD2 | TRBV4-3 | - | TGCGCCAGCAGCCAAGAAGGGGCGGGGGGCGGCACAGATACGCAGTATTTT | CASSQEGAGGGTDTQYF
TRBJ2-7 | - | TRBV6-5 | - | TGTGCCAGCAGTCGAGGGCCGGTTCAGGAGCAGTACTTC | CASSRGPVQEQYF
TRBJ2-2 | - | TRBV18 | - | TGTGCCAGCTCACCATCGGAGCACGACGGGGAGCTGTTTTTT | CASSPSEHDGELFF
TRBJ1-2 | - | TRBV24-1 | - | TGTGCCACCAGTGATTGGGAAGAGGATGGCTACACCTTC | CATSDWEEDGYTF
TRBJ2-3 | - | TRBV7-9 | - | TGTGCCAGCAGCCCGAAATACAGGGTCGGGGATACGCAGTATTTT | CASSPKYRVGDTQYF
TRBJ1-2 | TRBD1 | TRBV5-4 | - | TGTGCCAGCAGATTACAGACAGGGGGCGCTTACTATGGCTACACCTTC | CASRLQTGGAYYGYTF
TRBJ2-7 | - | TRBV5-4 | - | TGTGCCAGCAGCTTGGAGGGCACCGAGGAAACCTACGAGCAGTACTTC | CASSLEGTEETYEQYF
TRBJ2-6 | - | TRBV6-5 | - | TGTGCCAGCAGTTACTCTTGGTCTGGGGCCAACGTCCTGACTTTC | CASSYSWSGANVLTF
TRBJ1-2 | - | TRBV20-1 | - | TGCAGTGCTACGGGACGGGGCTACACCTTC | CSATGRGYTF
TRBJ2-3 | - | TRBV6-5 | - | TGTGCCAGCAGTTACTCGTTTTCTGGGGGAGCAGATACGCAGTATTTT | CASSYSFSGGADTQYF
TRBJ2-5 | - | TRBV24-1 | - | TGTGCCACCAGTACCCATGGAGAGCGGCAAGAGACCCAGTACTTC | CATSTHGERQETQYF
TRBJ1-5 | - | TRBV19 | - | TGTGCCAGTACCCCGCCTGGGCCCCAGCATTTT | CASTPPGPQHF
TRBJ1-6 | - | TRBV19 | - | TGTGCCAGTAGTATTTTGTCGGGGAATTCATCACCCCTCCACTTT | CASSILSGNSSPLHF
TRBJ1-1 | - | TRBV29-1 | few | TGCAGCGTTGAGAAGGTAATGAATGAAGCTTTCTTT | CSVEKVMNEAFF
TRBJ2-2 | TRBD1 | TRBV15 | - | TGTGCCACCAGCAGGGACACAGGGGCTCGGACCGGGGAGCTGTTTTTT | CATSRDTGARTGELFF
TRBJ1-1 | - | TRBV7-3 | - | TGTGCCAGCAGCTTAGGCCGCGCCGGGTTTGTGAACACTGAAGCTTTCTTT | CASSLGRAGFVNTEAFF
TRBJ1-3 | - | TRBV19 | - | TGTGCCAGTAGTTTTCGACAAGTCTCTGGAAACACCATATATTTT | CASSFRQVSGNTIYF
TRBJ2-7 | TRBD1 | TRBV4-1 | once | TGCGCCAGCAGGAGCTGGACAGGGGCCCACGAGCAGTACTTC | CASRSWTGAHEQYF
TRBJ2-2 | - | TRBV18 | - | TGTGCCAGCTCACCACCCGGAACAGGGGACTCGCCGGAGCTGTTTTTT | CASSPPGTGDSPELFF
TRBJ1-2 | TRBD1 | TRBV28 | few | TGTGCCAGCAGTTTTAAGGACAGGCACTATGGCTACACCTTC | CASSFKDRHYGYTF
TRBJ2-3 | - | TRBV5-1 | - | TGCGCCAGCAGCTTGGGGGGCGGGCTAAGCACAGATACGCAGTATTTT | CASSLGGGLSTDTQYF
TRBJ2-7 | - | TRBV6-1 | - | TGTGCCAGCAGTGAACAAGATCTCTACGAGCAGTACTTC | CASSEQDLYEQYF
TRBJ1-1 | - | TRBV27 | - | TGTGCCAGCAGTTTGGACGTCCGCACTGAAGCTTTCTTT | CASSLDVRTEAFF
TRBJ1-4 | - | TRBV4-3 | - | TGCGCCAGCAGCCAGGACTTCAGGGAATTAAATGAAAAACTGTTTTTT | CASSQDFRELNEKLFF
TRBJ1-5 | - | TRBV28 | - | TGTGCCAGCAGTCCCGCCAGGGCAGGGGCTGTTCAGCCCCAGCATTTT | CASSPARAGAVQPQHF
TRBJ2-7 | - | TRBV30 | - | TGTGCCTGGAAATTTGGACGGGGGAGAGGCTACGAGCAGTACTTC | CAWKFGRGRGYEQYF
TRBJ1-5 | - | TRBV2 | - | TGTGCCAGCAGTGAAGAGGGACGGCAGCCCCAGCATTTT | CASSEEGRQPQHF
TRBJ2-6 | TRBD1 | TRBV5-4 | once | TGTGCCAGCAGCTCAAACAGGGGGCCCGGGGCCAACGTCCTGACTTTC | CASSSNRGPGANVLTF
TRBJ2-2 | - | TRBV6-5 | - | TGTGCCAGCAGACTCGGACGGATGAACACCGGGGAGCTGTTTTTT | CASRLGRMNTGELFF
TRBJ2-1 | TRBD1 | TRBV4-2 | - | TGTGCCAGCAGCCAAGATTGGGGACAGGGTTACAATGAGCAGTTCTTC | CASSQDWGQGYNEQFF
TRBJ1-1 | - | TRBV30 | once | TGTGCCTGGAGTGTACTAGGAAACACTGAAGCTTTCTTT | CAWSVLGNTEAFF
TRBJ2-3 | TRBD1 | TRBV9 | - | TGTGCCAGCAGCGCGAGACATGGGACAGGCACTGCTAGCACAGATACGCAGTATTTT | CASSARHGTGTASTDTQYF
TRBJ1-2 | - | TRBV7-9 | - | TGTGCCAGCAACCCGGGACTGAGTATGGAGAACTACACCTTC | CASNPGLSMENYTF
TRBJ1-3 | - | TRBV1 | - | TGCACCAGCATGCCCGGGACTACTGGAAACACCATATATTTT | CTSMPGTTGNTIYF
TRBJ2-1 | TRBD2 | TRBV7-2 | - | TGTGCCAGCAGCCAAGAGGGCAGCGGGGCATGGAATGAGCAGTTCTTC | CASSQEGSGAWNEQFF
TRBJ2-7 | TRBD2 | TRBV27 | - | TGTGCCAGCAGCCAACCTAGCGGGAGGAAGTACTTC | CASSQPSGRKYF
TRBJ2-7 | - | TRBV21-1 | few | TGTGCCAGCAGCACCACAGGGGAGGAGCAGTACTTC | CASSTTGEEQYF
TRBJ2-3 | TRBD2 | TRBV19 | - | TGTGCCAGTAGTACCCTCGGACTAGCGGGAGCCACTAGCACAGATACGCAGTATTTT | CASSTLGLAGATSTDTQYF
TRBJ2-4 | - | TRBV6-5 | - | TGTGCCAGCAGTTACGGGCGGGCATTAGCCAAAAACATTCAGTACTTC | CASSYGRALAKNIQYF
TRBJ1-1 | TRBD1 | TRBV3-1/TRBV3-2 | - | TGTGCCAGCTCGGGACAGTGGTCCCCAGAAGCTTTCTTT | CASSGQWSPEAFF
TRBJ2-1 | - | TRBV5-1 | - | TGCGCCAGCAGCCATACATTAACAGAGGGCCCGGATGAGCAGTTCTTC | CASSHTLTEGPDEQFF
TRBJ2-6 | TRBD2 | TRBV3-1/TRBV3-2 | - | TGTGCCAGCAGCCCCGGACTAGCTTCCAGCTCTGGGGCCAACGTCCTGACTTTC | CASSPGLASSSGANVLTF
TRBJ2-2 | TRBD2 | TRBV27 | - | TGTGCCAGCAGTCGGACTAGCGCCTACACTGGGGAGCTGTTTTTT | CASSRTSAYTGELFF
TRBJ2-3 | - | TRBV5-1 | - | TGCGCCAGCAGCATAGCTCTCGCCGGACCAGATACGCAGTATTTT | CASSIALAGPDTQYF
TRBJ1-6 | - | TRBV6-4 | - | TGTGCCAGCATACTGGGAGTACCCCTCCACTTT | CASILGVPLHF
TRBJ2-3 | - | TRBV2 | - | TGTGCCAGCAGTGACGCGGCCCAGGGTACGCAGTATTTT | CASSDAAQGTQYF